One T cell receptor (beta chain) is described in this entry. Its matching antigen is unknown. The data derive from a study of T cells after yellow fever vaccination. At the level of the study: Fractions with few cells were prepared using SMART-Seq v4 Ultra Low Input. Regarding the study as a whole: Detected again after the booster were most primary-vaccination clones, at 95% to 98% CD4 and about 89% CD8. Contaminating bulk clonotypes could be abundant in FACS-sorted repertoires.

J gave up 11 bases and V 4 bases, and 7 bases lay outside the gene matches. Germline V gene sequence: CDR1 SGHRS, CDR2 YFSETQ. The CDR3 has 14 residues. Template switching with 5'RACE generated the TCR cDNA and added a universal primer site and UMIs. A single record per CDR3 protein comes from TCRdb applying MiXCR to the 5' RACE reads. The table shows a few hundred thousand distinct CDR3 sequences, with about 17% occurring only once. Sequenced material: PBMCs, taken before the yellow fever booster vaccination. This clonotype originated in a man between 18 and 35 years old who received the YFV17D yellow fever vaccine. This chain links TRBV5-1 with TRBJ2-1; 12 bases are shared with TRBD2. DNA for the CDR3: TGCGCCAGCAGCCCCGGGACTAGCGGGTCCAAGCAGTTCTTC. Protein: CASSPGTSGSKQFF.